Below, one T cell receptor (beta chain) is given with its context. The data originate from a study of CXCR3-negative and CXCR3-positive naive CD8 T cells. Carrying UMI labels, the TRB cDNA libraries were prepared through 5' RACE. TCRdb re-called the 5' RACE reads and catalogs CDR3 proteins one per entry, DNA excluded. The repertoire shows 38,000 or so distinct CDR3 sequences; the top ten hold about 14%. There are 17 residues in the CDR3. CDR1 and CDR2 (germline): SGHDN, FVKESK. The receptor's source is a human donor in good health. Some clones in this sample may be carry-over from other donors' samples. The chain is built from TRBV14 and TRBJ2-2; no DNA is available, so the TRBD2 call from TCRdb remains unchecked. Sequenced input: memory CD8+ T cells from blood. This CDR3 is CASSQRGSHSATGELFF.